These 11 T cell receptor beta chains originate from one sample sequenced in a study of shared clonotypes between healthy human individuals. The repertoire was sequenced with immunoSEQ multiplex PCR; TCRdb's copy has only in-frame clones and lacks some. Of 2 million or so clones listed, roughly 95% were seen once; the top ten hold under 0.15%. Sequenced sample: naive CD4+ T cells sorted from blood. Subset described: CD45RA+ positively selected. All receptors come from a man aged 18 to 29 in good health.

Of note for this clone: This sample also contains other DNA sequences that code for the same CDR3. The V and J genes are TRBV11-2 and TRBJ1-1; the match to TRBD1 covers 9 bases. V trimming: 5 bases; J trimming: 3 bases; junction bases outside the gene matches: 4. Germline lookup yields CDR1 SGHAT and CDR2 FQNNGV. The CDR3 is made up of 14 amino acids. CDR3 bases: TGTGCCAGCAGCCCGGACAGGGGAGACACTGAAGCTTTCTTT. This translates into CASSPDRGDTEAFF.

Comments on this clone: A single base separates this from a much larger clone, so it may be a read error. The chain has TRBV7-8 and TRBJ2-5; D is uncertain. CDR3 length: 11 residues. Germline CDR1 is SGHVS and CDR2 is FQNEAQ. Trimming shortened V by 1 base and J by 7 bases, and 4 bases separated the two germline ends. CDR3: CASSLEGTQYF. The CDR3 DNA follows: TGTGCCAGCAGCTTAGAAGGGACCCAGTACTTC.

V and J are TRBV9 and TRBJ2-5; 9 bases match TRBD1. V dropped 2 bases and J dropped 8; count of bases not matched to a gene: 10. The CDR3 is 15 residues long. Germline CDR1 SGDLS, CDR2 YYNGEE. The CDR3 here is CASSVGPGQGSTQYF. In DNA form, the CDR3 reads TGTGCCAGCAGCGTTGGCCCGGGACAGGGATCAACCCAGTACTTC. The whole variable domain, remainder taken from reference TRBV9 and TRBJ2-5, is DSGVTQTPKHLITATGQRVTLRCSPRSGDLSVYWYQQSLDQGLQFLIQYYNGEERAKGNILERFSAQQFPDLHSELNLSSLELGDSALYFCASSVGPGQGSTQYFGPGTRLLVL.

This chain links TRBV7-6 with TRBJ2-1, with D maybe TRBD1 (5 bases). The germline CDR1 and CDR2 sequences are SGHVS and FNYEAQ. The V gene lost 1 base and the J gene lost 8 bases, with 9 bases spanning the gap. The CDR3 runs to 13 residues. The chain's CDR3 is CASSLGQLDEQFF. CDR3 DNA: TGTGCCAGCAGCTTAGGACAGTTGGATGAGCAGTTCTTC.

The gene calls are TRBV5-1 and TRBJ1-2; 7 positions agree with TRBD1. Germline lookup yields CDR1 SGHRS and CDR2 YFSETQ. The CDR3 runs 13 residues. With V trimmed by 4 bases and J by 6 bases, 6 bases remained unmatched. CDR3 bases: TGCGCCAGCAGCATATCCGGGACAGATGGCTACACCTTC. Its translation: CASSISGTDGYTF.

This clone occurred once. The chain joins TRBV2 to TRBJ2-1; TRBD2 aligns across 7 bases. With 7 bases clipped from V and 5 bases from J, the junction kept 8 bases outside the gene matches. The CDR3 spans 14 residues. Germline V CDR1 and CDR2: SNHLY, FYNNEI. The CDR3 loop is CASTVRLANNEQFF. CDR3 in DNA: TGTGCCAGCACCGTGAGACTAGCAAACAATGAGCAGTTCTTC.

This rearrangement joins TRBV19 to TRBJ2-7, with 9 bases lining up with TRBD1. CDR1 and CDR2 (germline): LNHDA, SQIVND (reference sequence). This CDR3 has 14 amino acids. Trimming took 7 bases from V and 5 from J; bases not matched to a gene: 9. Here the CDR3 DNA reads TGTGCCAGTACCCCCGCGGACAGGGGCAACGAGCAGTACTTC. Encoded protein: CASTPADRGNEQYF.

The CDR3 region is CASSKSGSPETQYF. CDR3 DNA: TGTGCCAGCAGCAAATCAGGCTCTCCAGAGACCCAGTACTTC. V gene TRBV7-9 combines with J gene TRBJ2-5; D is ambiguous. This CDR3 region has 14 residues. Deletions cut 5 bases from V and 4 bases from J, with 14 bases between. Germline V gives CDR1 SEHNR, CDR2 FQNEAQ (reference sequence).

The chain recombines TRBV4-1 with TRBJ1-1; 7 bases fit TRBD1. Germline V CDR1 and CDR2: MGHRA, YSYEKL. Unmatched junction bases numbered 14, after V lost 1 base and J lost 3 bases. There are 18 residues in the CDR3. CDR3 amino acids: CASSQGVDLTGRDTEAFF. CDR3 in DNA: TGCGCCAGCAGCCAAGGGGTCGATCTGACAGGGAGGGACACTGAAGCTTTCTTT.

The genes are TRBV6-5 and TRBJ2-5; no clear D gene. The V end lost 2 bases, the J end lost 5 bases, and 3 bases lay between the germline ends. Germline CDR1 reads MNHEY; CDR2 reads SVGAGI. This CDR3 spans 11 amino acids. CDR3 protein: CASSYPETQYF. Here the CDR3 DNA reads TGTGCCAGCAGTTACCCTGAGACCCAGTACTTC.

This chain uses TRBV6-5 with TRBJ2-3; D call uncertain. Germline CDR1 is MNHEY and CDR2 is SVGAGI. Trimming took 4 bases from V and 5 from J, leaving 7 bases between them. There are 12 residues in the CDR3. The CDR3 loop reads CASSSRQDTQYF. The CDR3 DNA follows: TGTGCCAGCAGTTCCCGGCAAGATACGCAGTATTTT.